The rows below give T cell receptor beta chains drawn from one sample of a study of T cells in Graves' hyperthyroidism and ophthalmopathy. TCRdb analysed the multiplex PCR reads with MiXCR anew, one entry per CDR3 protein. The sample records under 800,000 distinct CDR3 sequences, less than 15% being singletons. Sequences were obtained from blood. These receptors came from a woman under 30 with Graves' hyperthyroidism. The CDR3 runs from the conserved cysteine through the conserved F or W. Fields, in order: CDR3 length, V gene, clone size, J gene, D gene, CDR3 DNA, CDR3 protein. D genes are given only for firm matches. Clone size is shown for a subset of rows, as once, few, many or a class of expanded clone.

16	TRBV11-2	many	TRBJ2-7	NA	TGTGCCAGCAGCCCTATCCCCTTGGACAGCCGATACGAGCAGTACTTC	CASSPIPLDSRYEQYF
17	TRBV7-8	few	TRBJ1-5	NA	TGTGCCAGCAGCCAGTATAGCGGACAGCTACTCAATCAGCCCCAGCATTTT	CASSQYSGQLLNQPQHF
14	TRBV11-2	many	TRBJ2-5	NA	TGTGCCAGCAGCGGTCCGTGGTTGGGAGAGACCCAGTACTTC	CASSGPWLGETQYF
15	TRBV4-2	many	TRBJ1-4	NA	TGTGCCAGCAGCCAAGAGACGGATGGGAATGAAAAACTGTTTTTT	CASSQETDGNEKLFF
15	TRBV9	NA	TRBJ2-7	TRBD2	TGTGCCAGCAGCGCCGGCGTAGCGGGAACCTACGAGCAGTACTTC	CASSAGVAGTYEQYF
13	TRBV11-2	many	TRBJ1-1	NA	TGTGCCAGCAGCGCGGACAAAATCACTGAAGCTTTCTTT	CASSADKITEAFF
15	TRBV5-8	many	TRBJ2-1	TRBD2	TGTGCCAGCAGCTGGGGCGGGAGGGCCGATAATGAGCAGTTCTTC	CASSWGGRADNEQFF
16	TRBV4-1	few	TRBJ2-2	NA	TGCGCCAGCAGCCAAGTATCAGGGGAGAGAACCGGGGAGCTGTTTTTT	CASSQVSGERTGELFF
15	TRBV7-2	few	TRBJ1-2	TRBD1	TGTGCCAGCAGCTCCACCCAGGGGGGGGCGGGGGGCTACACCTTC	CASSSTQGGAGGYTF
13	TRBV24-1	many	TRBJ2-1	NA	TGTGCCACCAGGGGGGGATCCTACAATGAGCAGTTCTTC	CATRGGSYNEQFF
15	TRBV6-1	many	TRBJ1-1	TRBD1	TGTGCCAGCAGAGAGGACAGGGCAGCTTACTTTGAAGCTTTCTTT	CASREDRAAYFEAFF
17	TRBV10-2	few	TRBJ2-2	TRBD2	TGCGCCAGCAGTGAGGCTAGCGGGAGGGCCCCTACCGGGGAGCTGTTTTTT	CASSEASGRAPTGELFF
17	TRBV6-2/TRBV6-3	many	TRBJ1-5	TRBD1	TGTGCCAGCAGTTGGAGACAGGGATATCAAAGAGATCAGCCCCAGCATTTT	CASSWRQGYQRDQPQHF
15	TRBV28	many	TRBJ2-6	NA	TGTGCCAGCAGTTCTTCTGGGGGGGGGGCCAACGTCCTGACTTTC	CASSSSGGGANVLTF
14	TRBV6-2/TRBV6-3	NA	TRBJ2-1	TRBD2	TGTGCCAGCAGTAAGCTAGCGGGAGTACATGAGCAGTTCTTC	CASSKLAGVHEQFF
18	TRBV28	few	TRBJ2-6	NA	TGTGCCAGCAGTTTGGGGAGGGGGGCACCCTCTGGGGCCAACGTCCTGACTTTC	CASSLGRGAPSGANVLTF
16	TRBV7-3	NA	TRBJ2-5	TRBD2	TGTGCCAGCAGCTTCGGTGTAGCGGGACCCGAAGAGACCCAGTACTTC	CASSFGVAGPEETQYF
13	TRBV15	few	TRBJ2-5	NA	TGTGCCACCAGCCCAGATGGAGGTCGGACCCAGTACTTC	CATSPDGGRTQYF
14	TRBV12-3/TRBV12-4	NA	TRBJ2-5	NA	TGTGCCAGCAGTTTAGGGGACCCTCAAGAGACCCAGTACTTC	CASSLGDPQETQYF
14	TRBV5-1	many	TRBJ2-1	TRBD2	TGCGCCAGCAGCTTTGGGACTACTCACAATGAGCAGTTCTTC	CASSFGTTHNEQFF
16	TRBV28	many	TRBJ2-7	TRBD1	TGTGCCAGCAACACCGGGACAGGGGGCATTGGGGGCGAGCAGTACTTC	CASNTGTGGIGGEQYF
16	TRBV27	many	TRBJ2-1	NA	TGTGCCAGCAGTAACGTGGGGATGAGCTCCTACAATGAGCAGTTCTTC	CASSNVGMSSYNEQFF
15	TRBV7-9	NA	TRBJ1-1	TRBD1	TGTGCCAGCAGCATCGGGACAGGGACGAACACTGAAGCTTTCTTT	CASSIGTGTNTEAFF
15	TRBV15	few	TRBJ2-7	NA	TGTGCCACCAGTGTAGGGGAGAAAGGGGTCTACGAGCAGTACTTC	CATSVGEKGVYEQYF
13	TRBV6-1	many	TRBJ2-1	NA	TGTGCCAGCAGTCCGGGACAATCCAATGAGCAGTTCTTC	CASSPGQSNEQFF
15	TRBV19	few	TRBJ2-1	TRBD2	TGTGCCAGTTCCCTGGGGACTAGCGGGAGTCAAAAGCAGTTCTTC	CASSLGTSGSQKQFF
14	TRBV7-2	NA	TRBJ2-7	NA	TGTGCCAGCAGCCGGAGGGGGGACCCCTACGAGCAGTACTTC	CASSRRGDPYEQYF
16	TRBV28	many	TRBJ2-7	TRBD1	TGTGCCAGCAGGGACCAGATTGGACAGGGGTCCAACGAGCAGTACTTC	CASRDQIGQGSNEQYF
15	TRBV27	many	TRBJ2-2	NA	TGTGCCAGCAGTTTATCCGGAACTAACACCGGGGAGCTGTTTTTT	CASSLSGTNTGELFF
16	TRBV7-2	many	TRBJ2-7	TRBD1	TGTGCCAGCAGCTTCCGGACAGGGGGCTATCCCTACGAGCAGTACTTC	CASSFRTGGYPYEQYF
14	TRBV7-2	many	TRBJ2-3	TRBD2	TGTGCCAGCAGCCCTAGCGGAACCACAGATACGCAGTATTTT	CASSPSGTTDTQYF
13	TRBV6-1	few	TRBJ1-1	NA	TGTGCCAGCAGTCGGTCACGTGACACTGAAGCTTTCTTT	CASSRSRDTEAFF
17	TRBV6-2/TRBV6-3	many	TRBJ2-1	NA	TGTGCCAGCAGTTACAGGAAGACGAGACAGGGAGGCAATGAGCAGTTCTTC	CASSYRKTRQGGNEQFF
13	TRBV10-3	NA	TRBJ1-1	NA	TGTGCCATCACCCGGACGGGGAACACTGAAGCTTTCTTT	CAITRTGNTEAFF
20	TRBV28	few	TRBJ2-1	TRBD2	TGTGCCAGCAAGTCGACCGGGACTAGCGGGAGGGCTATTCGGTACAATGAGCAGTTCTTC	CASKSTGTSGRAIRYNEQFF
18	TRBV7-3	once	TRBJ2-6	NA	TGTGCCAGCAGCTTGAGGGGAACAGCCTCCTCTGGGGCCAACGTCCTGACTTTC	CASSLRGTASSGANVLTF
17	TRBV12-3/TRBV12-4	many	TRBJ2-3	TRBD2	TGTGCCAGCAGTTTCCCTCGACTAGCGGGAGACTCAGATACGCAGTATTTT	CASSFPRLAGDSDTQYF
11	TRBV6-1	NA	TRBJ2-7	NA	TGTGCCAGCCCGGGACCCTACGAGCAGTACTTC	CASPGPYEQYF
14	TRBV12-3/TRBV12-4	many	TRBJ2-7	TRBD2	TGTGCCAGCAGCTTTAGCCGGGGGGTCTACGAGCAGTACTTC	CASSFSRGVYEQYF
14	TRBV12-3/TRBV12-4	few	TRBJ2-3	NA	TGTGCCAGCAGTTTCCTAGGGGGGGGCGATACGCAGTATTTT	CASSFLGGGDTQYF
17	TRBV10-2	many	TRBJ1-1	NA	TGCGCCAGCAGTGAGTCGTTGATAGTACCGGATTACACTGAAGCTTTCTTT	CASSESLIVPDYTEAFF
16	TRBV7-9	many	TRBJ2-7	TRBD1	TGTGCCAGCAGCTCTACTACAGGGGCAAGCTCCTACGAGCAGTACTTC	CASSSTTGASSYEQYF
16	TRBV24-1	many	TRBJ2-1	NA	TGTGCCACCAGTGATTCCCGGAGGGCCCCCCCCAATGAGCAGTTCTTC	CATSDSRRAPPNEQFF
15	TRBV28	NA	TRBJ2-4	TRBD2	TGTGCCAGCAGTTCCTCCGGGACTAGCAAAAACATTCAGTACTTC	CASSSSGTSKNIQYF
14	TRBV7-8	many	TRBJ2-7	NA	TGTGCCAGCAGCCCCACCCCGGCGGCGTGGGAGCAGTACTTC	CASSPTPAAWEQYF
16	TRBV6-1	few	TRBJ2-4	NA	TGTGCCAGCAGACCAGACAGATCACTAGCCAAAAACATTCAGTACTTC	CASRPDRSLAKNIQYF
16	TRBV3-1	many	TRBJ2-7	TRBD1	TGTGCCAGCAGCCTCTCTCGGGGACAGCAGAGGGTCGAGCAGTACTTC	CASSLSRGQQRVEQYF
14	TRBV7-2	NA	TRBJ2-5	NA	TGTGCCAGCAGCTGGCGGTCGGGGCAAGAGACCCAGTACTTC	CASSWRSGQETQYF
16	TRBV7-9	many	TRBJ1-1	NA	TGTGCCAGCAGCTCGACTATGAGCAGGTTGCCCACTGAAGCTTTCTTT	CASSSTMSRLPTEAFF
16	TRBV7-9	many	TRBJ1-2	NA	TGTGCCAGCAGCTTAGCAGGTTCGTCGGGCAACTATGGCTACACCTTC	CASSLAGSSGNYGYTF